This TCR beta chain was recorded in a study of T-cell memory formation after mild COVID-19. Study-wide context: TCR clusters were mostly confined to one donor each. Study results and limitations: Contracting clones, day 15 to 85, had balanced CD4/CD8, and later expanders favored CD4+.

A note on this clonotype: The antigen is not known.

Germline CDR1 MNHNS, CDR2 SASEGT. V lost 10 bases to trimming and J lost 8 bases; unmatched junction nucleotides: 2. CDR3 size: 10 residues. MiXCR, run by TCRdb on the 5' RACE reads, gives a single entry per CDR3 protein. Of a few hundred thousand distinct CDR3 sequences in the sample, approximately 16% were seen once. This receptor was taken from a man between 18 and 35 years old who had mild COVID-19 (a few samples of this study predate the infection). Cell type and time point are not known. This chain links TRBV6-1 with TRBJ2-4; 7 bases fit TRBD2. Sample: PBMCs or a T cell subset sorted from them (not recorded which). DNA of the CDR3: TGTGCCACCCGGGAGGACATTCAGTACTTC. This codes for CATREDIQYF.